These 3 T cell receptor beta chains were sequenced from one sample in a study of blood T cell repertoires in COVID-19. The data were produced by immunoSEQ multiplex PCR, yet TCRdb's version contains in-frame clones alone and is incomplete. Of approximately 270,000 clones listed, around nine tenths were seen once; the top ten hold 0.7% to 0.9%. The sequenced sample was peripheral blood. The source is a man aged 30 to 39 with acute or convalescent COVID-19.

The gene calls are TRBV9 and TRBJ2-5; 8 bases fit TRBD1. Germline-derived CDR1 and CDR2 are SGDLS and YYNGEE. Trimming at V came to 3 bases and at J to 2 bases, leaving 6 bases not matched to a gene. The CDR3 is 15 amino acids. The CDR3 nucleotides read TGTGCCAGCAGCGCCTATCACAGGGGGCAAGAGACCCAGTACTTC. It yields the protein CASSAYHRGQETQYF.

The chain links TRBV19 to TRBJ2-1; a possible D gene is TRBD2 (6 bases). V dropped 7 bases and J dropped 0 bases, with 16 bases sitting between them. The length of the CDR3 is 16 residues. Germline CDR1 LNHDA, CDR2 SQIVND (reference sequence). CDR3 coding DNA: TGTGCCAGTACCCCCCCCGGGAGTAGCTCCTACAATGAGCAGTTCTTC. Translation: CASTPPGSSSYNEQFF.

V is TRBV19 and J is TRBJ1-1; the match to TRBD1 covers 8 bases. This CDR3 has 15 amino acids. Looked up from germline, CDR1 is LNHDA and CDR2 is SQIVND (reference sequence). V was pared by 5 bases and J by 5 bases, with 10 bases of the junction left unmatched. CDR3 amino acids: CASSLTRRGQTEAFF. The CDR3 DNA is TGTGCCAGTAGTCTAACCCGCAGGGGGCAGACTGAAGCTTTCTTT.